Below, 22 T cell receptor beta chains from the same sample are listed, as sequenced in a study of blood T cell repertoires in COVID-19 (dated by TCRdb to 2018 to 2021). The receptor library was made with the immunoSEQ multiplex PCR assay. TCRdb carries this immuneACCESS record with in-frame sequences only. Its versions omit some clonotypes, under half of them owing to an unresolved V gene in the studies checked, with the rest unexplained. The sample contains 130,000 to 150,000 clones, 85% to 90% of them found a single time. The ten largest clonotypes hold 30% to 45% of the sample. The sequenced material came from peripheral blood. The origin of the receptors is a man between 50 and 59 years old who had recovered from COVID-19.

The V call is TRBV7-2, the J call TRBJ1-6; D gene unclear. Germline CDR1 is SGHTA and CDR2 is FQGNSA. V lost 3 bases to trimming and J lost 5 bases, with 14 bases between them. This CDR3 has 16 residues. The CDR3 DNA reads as TGTGCCAGCAGCTTGTATGCCGAGAGAAATAATTCACCCCTCCACTTT. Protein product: CASSLYAERNNSPLHF.

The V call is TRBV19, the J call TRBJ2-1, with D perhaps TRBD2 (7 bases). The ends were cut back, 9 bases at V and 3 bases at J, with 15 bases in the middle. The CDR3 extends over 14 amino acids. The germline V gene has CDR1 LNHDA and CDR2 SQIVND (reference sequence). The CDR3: CASLGGQVYNEQFF. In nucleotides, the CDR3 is TGTGCCAGCTTGGGGGGGCAGGTCTACAATGAGCAGTTCTTC. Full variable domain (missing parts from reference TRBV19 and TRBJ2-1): DGGITQSPKYLFRKEGQNVTLSCEQNLNHDAMYWYRQDPGQGLRLIYYSQIVNDFQKGDIAEGYSVSREKKESFPLTVTSAQKNPTAFYLCASLGGQVYNEQFFGPGTRLTVL.

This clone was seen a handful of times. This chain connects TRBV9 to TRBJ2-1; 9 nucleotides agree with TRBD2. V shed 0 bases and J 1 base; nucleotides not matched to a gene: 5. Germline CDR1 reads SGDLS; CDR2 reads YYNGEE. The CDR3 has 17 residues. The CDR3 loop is CASSVGLAENSYNEQFF. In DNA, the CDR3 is TGTGCCAGCAGCGTAGGACTAGCGGAGAATTCCTACAATGAGCAGTTCTTC.

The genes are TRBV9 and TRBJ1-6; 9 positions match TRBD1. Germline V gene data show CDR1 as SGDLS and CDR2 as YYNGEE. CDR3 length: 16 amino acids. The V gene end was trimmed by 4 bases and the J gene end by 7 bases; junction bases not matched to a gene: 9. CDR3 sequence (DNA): TGTGCCAGCAGCTTAACTCCGGGACAGGGAAATTCACCCCTCCACTTT. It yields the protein CASSLTPGQGNSPLHF.

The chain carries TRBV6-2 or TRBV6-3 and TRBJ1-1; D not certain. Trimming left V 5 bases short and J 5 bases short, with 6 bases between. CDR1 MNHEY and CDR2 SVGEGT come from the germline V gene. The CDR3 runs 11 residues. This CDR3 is CASSLTTEAFF. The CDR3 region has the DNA TGTGCCAGCAGTCTTACAACTGAAGCTTTCTTT.

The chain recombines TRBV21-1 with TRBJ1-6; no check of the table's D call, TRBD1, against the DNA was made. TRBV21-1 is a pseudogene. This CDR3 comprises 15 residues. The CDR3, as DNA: TGTGCCAGCACCAGGGACAGCTACTATAATTCACCCCTCCACTTT. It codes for CASTRDSYYNSPLHF.

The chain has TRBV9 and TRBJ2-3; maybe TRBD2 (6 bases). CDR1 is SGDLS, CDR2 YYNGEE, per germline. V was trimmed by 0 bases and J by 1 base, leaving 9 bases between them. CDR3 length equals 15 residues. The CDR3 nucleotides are TGTGCCAGCAGCGTAGGGCGGGGCGGCACAGATACGCAGTATTTT. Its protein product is CASSVGRGGTDTQYF.

In nucleotides, the CDR3 is TGTGCCAGCAGCGTAGATGCGGGGGAGACCCAGTACTTC. The encoded protein is CASSVDAGETQYF. The gene calls are TRBV9 and TRBJ2-5, with D possibly being TRBD2 (6 bases). CDR1 is SGDLS, CDR2 YYNGEE, per germline. Trimming took 0 bases from V and 5 from J, leaving 8 bases between them. CDR3 size: 13 residues.

As DNA, the CDR3 is TGTGCCAGTAGTACCTGGACAGGGGACGGCTACCCTGAAGCTTTCTTT. The encoded protein is CASSTWTGDGYPEAFF. J is TRBJ1-1 and V is TRBV19; 9 bases map to TRBD1. The CDR3 is 16 residues long. The germline CDR1 and CDR2 sequences are LNHDA and SQIVND (reference sequence). V lost 4 bases and J lost 6; bases outside the gene matches: 12.

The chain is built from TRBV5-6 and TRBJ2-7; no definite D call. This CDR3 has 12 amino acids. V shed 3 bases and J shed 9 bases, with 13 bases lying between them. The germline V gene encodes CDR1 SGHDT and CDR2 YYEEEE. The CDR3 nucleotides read TGTGCCAGCAGCTACACATCGGGTGGGCAGTACTTC. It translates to CASSYTSGGQYF. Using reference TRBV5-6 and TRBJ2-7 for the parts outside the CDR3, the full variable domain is DAGVTQSPTHLIKTRGQQVTLRCSPKSGHDTVSWYQQALGQGPQFIFQYYEEEERQRGNFPDRFSGHQFPNYSSELNVNALLLGDSALYLCASSYTSGGQYFGPGTRLTVT.

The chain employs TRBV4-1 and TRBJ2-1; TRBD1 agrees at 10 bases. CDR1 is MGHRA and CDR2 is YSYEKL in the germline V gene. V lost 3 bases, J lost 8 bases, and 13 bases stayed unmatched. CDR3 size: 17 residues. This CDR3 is CASSHLTGGPVVYEQFF. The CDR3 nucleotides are TGCGCCAGCAGCCACCTGACAGGGGGCCCTGTGGTGTATGAGCAGTTCTTC.

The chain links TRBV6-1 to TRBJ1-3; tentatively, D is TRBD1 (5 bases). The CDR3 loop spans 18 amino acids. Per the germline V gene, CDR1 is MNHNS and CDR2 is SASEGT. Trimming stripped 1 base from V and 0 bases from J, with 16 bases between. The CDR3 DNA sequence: TGTGCCAGCAGTGAAGTCTGGGAGGGGAAGGCCTCTGGAAACACCATATATTTT. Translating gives CASSEVWEGKASGNTIYF.

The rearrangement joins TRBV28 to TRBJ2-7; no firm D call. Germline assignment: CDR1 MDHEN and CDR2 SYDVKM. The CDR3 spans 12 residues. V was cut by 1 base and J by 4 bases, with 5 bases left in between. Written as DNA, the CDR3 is TGTGCCAGCAGTTTATCCGAGTACGAGCAGTACTTC. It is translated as CASSLSEYEQYF.

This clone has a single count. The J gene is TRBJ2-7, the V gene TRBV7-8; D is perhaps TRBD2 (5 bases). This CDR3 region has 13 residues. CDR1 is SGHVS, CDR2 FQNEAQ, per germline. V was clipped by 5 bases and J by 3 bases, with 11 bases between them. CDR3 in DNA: TGTGCCAGCAGCCCGCGGGCACACTACGAGCAGTACTTC. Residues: CASSPRAHYEQYF.

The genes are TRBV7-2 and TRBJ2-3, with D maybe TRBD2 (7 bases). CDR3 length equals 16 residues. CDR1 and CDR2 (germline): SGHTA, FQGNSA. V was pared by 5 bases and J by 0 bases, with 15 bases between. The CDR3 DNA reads TGTGCCAGCAGCCCCCGCGGGGGCTACAGCACAGATACGCAGTATTTT. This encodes CASSPRGGYSTDTQYF.

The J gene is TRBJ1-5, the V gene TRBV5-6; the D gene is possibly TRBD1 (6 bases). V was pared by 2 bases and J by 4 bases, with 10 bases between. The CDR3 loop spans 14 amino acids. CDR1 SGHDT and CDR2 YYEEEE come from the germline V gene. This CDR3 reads CASSLGTKNQPQHF. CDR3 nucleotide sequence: TGTGCCAGCAGCTTAGGGACAAAAAATCAGCCCCAGCATTTT.

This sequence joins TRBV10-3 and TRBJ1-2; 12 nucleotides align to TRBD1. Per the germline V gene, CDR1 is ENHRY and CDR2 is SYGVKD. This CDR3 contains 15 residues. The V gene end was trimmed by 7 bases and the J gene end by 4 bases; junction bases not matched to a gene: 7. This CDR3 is CAITPGQGASYGYTF. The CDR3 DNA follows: TGTGCCATCACCCCGGGACAGGGGGCGAGCTATGGCTACACCTTC.

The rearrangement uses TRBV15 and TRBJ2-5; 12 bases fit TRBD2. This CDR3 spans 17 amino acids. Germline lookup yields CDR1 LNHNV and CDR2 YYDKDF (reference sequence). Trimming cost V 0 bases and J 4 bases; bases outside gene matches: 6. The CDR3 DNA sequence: TGTGCCACCAGCAGAGACCCTAGCGGGGGGGCCGGAGAGACCCAGTACTTC. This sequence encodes CATSRDPSGGAGETQYF.

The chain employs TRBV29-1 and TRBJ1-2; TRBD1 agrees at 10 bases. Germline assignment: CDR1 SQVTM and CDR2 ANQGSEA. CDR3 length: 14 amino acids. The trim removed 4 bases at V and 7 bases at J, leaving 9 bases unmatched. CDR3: CSVVVTGGSGGYTF. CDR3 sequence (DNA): TGCAGCGTTGTGGTGACAGGGGGCAGCGGTGGCTACACCTTC. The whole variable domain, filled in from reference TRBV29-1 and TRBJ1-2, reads SAVISQKPSRDICQRGTSLTIQCQVDSQVTMMFWYRQQPGQSLTLIATANQGSEATYESGFVIDKFPISRPNLTFSTLTVSNMSPEDSSIYLCSVVVTGGSGGYTFGSGTRLTVV.

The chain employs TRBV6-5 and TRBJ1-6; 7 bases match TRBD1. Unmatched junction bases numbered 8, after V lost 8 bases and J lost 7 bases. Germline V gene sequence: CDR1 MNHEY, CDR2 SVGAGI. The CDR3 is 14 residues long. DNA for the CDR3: TGTGCCAGCCTCCTCACGACAGGGAATTCACCCCTCCACTTT. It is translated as CASLLTTGNSPLHF.

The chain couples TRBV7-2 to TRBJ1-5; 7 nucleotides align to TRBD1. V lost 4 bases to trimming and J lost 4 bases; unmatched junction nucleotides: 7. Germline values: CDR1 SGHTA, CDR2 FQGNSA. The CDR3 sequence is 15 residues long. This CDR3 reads CASSYSGTANQPQHF. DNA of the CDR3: TGTGCCAGCAGCTACTCCGGGACAGCTAATCAGCCCCAGCATTTT.

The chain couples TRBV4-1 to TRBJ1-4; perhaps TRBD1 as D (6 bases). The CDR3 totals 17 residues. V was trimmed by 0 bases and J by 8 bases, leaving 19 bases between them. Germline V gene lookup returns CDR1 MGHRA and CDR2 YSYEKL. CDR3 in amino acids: CASSQELGGGSGEKLFF. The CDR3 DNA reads TGCGCCAGCAGCCAAGAGTTAGGGGGTGGATCCGGGGAAAAACTGTTTTTT.